This T cell receptor beta chain came from a study of cytomegalovirus exposure and HLA in healthy donors. Samples came from healthy bone marrow donors. Study-wide results and limits: Versus the approximately 700-donor mean, an Asian-associated ancestry cluster reportedly showed fewer N-insertions in a later analysis.

To note about this clone: Antigen specificity is unknown.

This CDR3 region has 14 residues. The V gene's germline CDR1 is SGHNT and CDR2 YYREEE (reference sequence). PCR was performed using 60 Vbeta and 13 Jbeta primers. Sequencing used immunoSEQ multiplex PCR; TCRdb keeps in-frame clones, though not all of them. The sample has about 55,000 clones; 60% to 80% are singletons. V usage is TRBV5-4 and J usage is TRBJ2-5; 11 positions agree with TRBD1. The closer fit of TRBJ2-7 to the DNA end suggests the J call may be wrong. The sequenced sample consisted of PBMCs. This TCR was recovered from a female donor in good health and CMV-seronegative. CDR3 amino acids: CASSSGQGGYEQYF. In DNA form, the CDR3 reads TGTGCCAGCAGTTCGGGACAGGGGGGCTACGAGCAGTACTTC.